Listed here is a single TCR beta chain. Its specificity is unknown. It was patients with CD8+CD57+ cell expansion by flow cytometry who were chosen for sequencing. This CDR3 region has 15 residues. Trimming pared 4 bases from V and 1 base from J, leaving 13 bases between. CDR1 and CDR2 (germline): MNHNY, SVGAGI (reference sequence). The data stem from a study of CD8+CD57+ T cells in acquired aplastic anemia. Template material for TCR beta VDJ and CDR3 profiling consisted of genomic DNA. TCRdb used MiXCR to reprocess the reads, holding one entry per CDR3 protein. The sample has 200,000 to 250,000 distinct CDR3 sequences; around 45% are singletons. Overall study findings and caveats: In common between the patients and the controls were twenty-nine CD8+ CDR3 sequences.

The sample was sorted CD4+, CD8+, or CD8+CD57+ T cells (not recorded which) from PBMCs. The rearrangement uses TRBV6-6 and TRBJ2-5; maybe TRBD2 (5 bases). The receptor's source is a human donor with aplastic anemia. CDR3 protein: CASSSPRGAQETQYF. CDR3 bases: TGTGCCAGCAGTTCTCCTCGGGGAGCCCAAGAGACCCAGTACTTC.